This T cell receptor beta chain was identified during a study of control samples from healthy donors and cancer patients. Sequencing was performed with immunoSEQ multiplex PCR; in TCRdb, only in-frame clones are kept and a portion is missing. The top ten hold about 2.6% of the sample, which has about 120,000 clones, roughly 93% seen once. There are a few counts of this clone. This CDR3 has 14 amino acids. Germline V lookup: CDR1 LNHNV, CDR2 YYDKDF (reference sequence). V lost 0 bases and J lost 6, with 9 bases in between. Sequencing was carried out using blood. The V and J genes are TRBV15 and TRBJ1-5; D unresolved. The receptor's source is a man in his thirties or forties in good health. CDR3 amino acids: CATSRESGFQPQHF. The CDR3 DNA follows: TGTGCCACCAGCAGAGAATCCGGGTTTCAGCCCCAGCATTTT.